Listed below are T cell receptor beta chains from one sample, sequenced in a study of shared clonotypes between healthy human individuals. TCRdb's copy holds only in-frame clones and misses some; the assay was immunoSEQ multiplex PCR. The repertoire consists of 2 million to 2.5 million clones, with about nine tenths occurring once and the leading ten covering approximately 0.39%. The sample was naive CD4+ T cells from PBMCs. Every receptor here comes from a man aged 18-30 years in good health. Some clones in this sample may be carry-over from other donors' samples. Both conserved end residues are part of each CDR3. Fields, in order: J gene, D gene, V gene, clone size, CDR3 protein, CDR3 DNA. D genes are given only for firm matches. Rows give clone size only sometimes, using once, few, many, or a class for an expanded clone.

J gene: TRBJ2-5
D gene: -
V gene: TRBV7-2
clone size: once
CDR3 protein: CASSLGPAAQYF
CDR3 DNA: TGTGCCAGCAGCTTAGGACCCGCGGCCCAGTACTTC

J gene: TRBJ2-2
D gene: -
V gene: TRBV7-8
clone size: -
CDR3 protein: CASSLLSGVNTGELFF
CDR3 DNA: TGTGCCAGCAGCTTACTATCAGGGGTGAACACCGGGGAGCTGTTTTTT

J gene: TRBJ2-1
D gene: -
V gene: TRBV18
clone size: -
CDR3 protein: CASSPVTSLNEQFF
CDR3 DNA: TGTGCCAGCTCACCCGTGACTAGTCTCAATGAGCAGTTCTTC

J gene: TRBJ2-2
D gene: TRBD1
V gene: TRBV14
clone size: -
CDR3 protein: CASSQIKQGPNTGELFF
CDR3 DNA: TGTGCCAGCAGCCAGATAAAACAGGGGCCCAACACCGGGGAGCTGTTTTTT

J gene: TRBJ2-1
D gene: -
V gene: TRBV7-6
clone size: -
CDR3 protein: CASSSHGRYNEQFF
CDR3 DNA: TGTGCCAGCAGCTCCCACGGACGGTACAATGAGCAGTTCTTC

J gene: TRBJ2-1
D gene: -
V gene: TRBV9
clone size: -
CDR3 protein: CASSPGVASYNEQFF
CDR3 DNA: TGTGCCAGCTCCCCAGGGGTGGCCTCCTACAATGAGCAGTTCTTC

J gene: TRBJ2-7
D gene: TRBD2
V gene: TRBV5-4
clone size: -
CDR3 protein: CASSLGLADTVEQYF
CDR3 DNA: TGTGCCAGCAGCTTAGGGCTAGCGGATACGGTCGAGCAGTACTTC

J gene: TRBJ2-5
D gene: -
V gene: TRBV9
clone size: -
CDR3 protein: CASSADNQETQYF
CDR3 DNA: TGTGCCAGCAGCGCAGACAATCAAGAGACCCAGTACTTC

J gene: TRBJ1-5
D gene: TRBD1
V gene: TRBV11-2
clone size: -
CDR3 protein: CASSLDGQGNQPQHF
CDR3 DNA: TGTGCCAGCAGCTTAGATGGACAGGGGAATCAGCCCCAGCATTTT

J gene: TRBJ2-5
D gene: -
V gene: TRBV11-2
clone size: -
CDR3 protein: CASIPESSEETQYF
CDR3 DNA: TGTGCCAGCATCCCGGAATCTAGCGAAGAGACCCAGTACTTC

J gene: TRBJ2-3
D gene: -
V gene: TRBV7-9
clone size: -
CDR3 protein: CASSSPAADTQYF
CDR3 DNA: TGTGCCAGCAGCTCCCCAGCGGCAGATACGCAGTATTTT

J gene: TRBJ2-7
D gene: -
V gene: TRBV4-2
clone size: -
CDR3 protein: CASNRGQGGYEQYF
CDR3 DNA: TGTGCCAGCAACCGCGGGCAGGGCGGATACGAGCAGTACTTC

J gene: TRBJ1-5
D gene: -
V gene: TRBV10-3
clone size: -
CDR3 protein: CAISDVDQPQHF
CDR3 DNA: TGTGCCATCAGTGATGTCGATCAGCCCCAGCATTTT

J gene: TRBJ2-7
D gene: TRBD2
V gene: TRBV7-2
clone size: -
CDR3 protein: CASSKLAGGTYEQYF
CDR3 DNA: TGTGCCAGCAGCAAGCTAGCGGGAGGGACCTACGAGCAGTACTTC

J gene: TRBJ1-1
D gene: -
V gene: TRBV30
clone size: -
CDR3 protein: CAWSRKNTEAFF
CDR3 DNA: TGTGCCTGGAGTCGGAAGAACACTGAAGCTTTCTTT

J gene: TRBJ1-1
D gene: -
V gene: TRBV2
clone size: -
CDR3 protein: CASSVTQLYTEAFF
CDR3 DNA: TGTGCCAGCAGTGTTACTCAGCTGTACACTGAAGCTTTCTTT

J gene: TRBJ2-7
D gene: -
V gene: TRBV7-8
clone size: -
CDR3 protein: CASSLHPLGEQYF
CDR3 DNA: TGTGCCAGCAGCTTACACCCCCTTGGCGAGCAGTACTTC

J gene: TRBJ1-3
D gene: TRBD1
V gene: TRBV4-2
clone size: -
CDR3 protein: CASSQGTGGGNTIYF
CDR3 DNA: TGTGCCAGCAGCCAAGGGACAGGGGGGGGTAACACCATATATTTT

J gene: TRBJ2-7
D gene: TRBD1
V gene: TRBV2
clone size: -
CDR3 protein: CASTGQGSNQYF
CDR3 DNA: TGTGCCAGCACGGGACAGGGGTCAAACCAGTACTTC

J gene: TRBJ1-6
D gene: -
V gene: TRBV7-9
clone size: -
CDR3 protein: CASSLVGRVNSPLHF
CDR3 DNA: TGTGCCAGCAGCTTAGTTGGCAGGGTGAATTCACCCCTCCACTTT

J gene: TRBJ2-7
D gene: TRBD2
V gene: TRBV5-1
clone size: -
CDR3 protein: CASSLVASGTYEQYF
CDR3 DNA: TGCGCCAGCAGCTTGGTAGCTAGCGGGACCTACGAGCAGTACTTC

J gene: TRBJ2-1
D gene: -
V gene: TRBV29-1
clone size: -
CDR3 protein: CSVGGRVNYNEQFF
CDR3 DNA: TGCAGCGTTGGAGGGCGGGTGAACTACAATGAGCAGTTCTTC

J gene: TRBJ2-5
D gene: TRBD2
V gene: TRBV5-6
clone size: -
CDR3 protein: CASSRRGGETQYF
CDR3 DNA: TGTGCCAGCAGCAGACGGGGAGGGGAGACCCAGTACTTC

J gene: TRBJ2-7
D gene: TRBD2
V gene: TRBV18
clone size: -
CDR3 protein: CASSPTTGTSGLYHEQYF
CDR3 DNA: TGTGCCAGCTCACCTACCACCGGGACTAGCGGATTGTACCACGAGCAGTACTTC

J gene: TRBJ1-5
D gene: TRBD1
V gene: TRBV30
clone size: -
CDR3 protein: CAWSPGQSNQPQHF
CDR3 DNA: TGTGCCTGGAGTCCGGGACAGAGCAATCAGCCCCAGCATTTT